The next 26 T cell receptor beta chains were all read from a single sample in a study of T cell responses to AZD1222 COVID-19 vaccine. Libraries were prepared by immunoSEQ multiplex PCR; TCRdb keeps only in-frame clonotypes and omits some of them. Of over 90,000 clones in the sample, roughly 84% are singletons; the top ten hold over 15%. Here the sequenced sample was peripheral blood, taken on day 0 of AZD1222 vaccination. Source of these receptors: an adult in good health.

The CDR3 DNA sequence: TGTGCCACCACCCCAGGGGGACGGGGGCCTAGCTATGGCTACACCTTC. This codes for CATTPGGRGPSYGYTF. The chain combines TRBV7-2 with TRBJ1-2, with TRBD1 matching over 7 bases. The ends lost 10 bases at V and 4 bases at J; junction bases unmatched: 18. Germline-derived CDR1 and CDR2 are SGHTA and FQGNSA. CDR3 size: 16 residues.

The chain uses TRBV7-2 and TRBJ1-5; D perhaps matches TRBD1 (6 bases). The V end was cut by 2 bases, the J end by 7 bases, with 9 bases between. Germline CDR1 and CDR2: SGHTA and FQGNSA. This CDR3 contains 13 residues. CDR3 in DNA: TGTGCCAGCAGCTTAATTGGGGGCCAGCCCCAGCATTTT. It translates to CASSLIGGQPQHF. The entire variable domain, with the rest obtained from reference TRBV7-2 and TRBJ1-5, is as follows: GAGVSQSPSNKVTEKGKDVELRCDPISGHTALYWYRQSLGQGLEFLIYFQGNSAPDKSGLPSDRFSAERTGGSVSTLTIQRTQQEDSAVYLCASSLIGGQPQHFGDGTRLSIL.

The V call is TRBV24-1, the J call TRBJ1-2; TRBD1 matches 7 bases. V was clipped by 5 bases and J by 6 bases; unmatched bases: 5. CDR1 and CDR2 from the germline V gene are KGHDR and SFDVKD. The CDR3 is 13 amino acids. Written as DNA, the CDR3 is TGTGCCACCAGTGTTTCCGGGACAGATGGCTACACCTTC. This translates into CATSVSGTDGYTF.

The chain uses TRBV28 and TRBJ1-1; D not resolved. The CDR3 contains 13 residues. Between the trimmed V and J ends, which lost 3 bases and 4 bases, there was a span of 9 bases. From germline, CDR1 is MDHEN and CDR2 SYDVKM. CDR3 residues: CASSLGGFTEAFF. CDR3 sequence (DNA): TGTGCCAGCAGTTTGGGTGGGTTCACTGAAGCTTTCTTT.

Relative to its sample, this clone is medium-sized. The chain carries TRBV4-3 and TRBJ1-5; no clear D. V lost 2 bases and J lost 4, with 15 bases in between. The CDR3 extends over 16 amino acids. CDR1 is LGHNA and CDR2 is YSLEER in the germline V gene. The CDR3 coding sequence is TGCGCCAGCAGCCAATTCTACCCCGAGGGTAATCAGCCCCAGCATTTT. As protein: CASSQFYPEGNQPQHF.

In DNA form, the CDR3 reads TGTGCCAGCAGTTCCCAGGGATATGGCTACACCTTC. It codes for CASSSQGYGYTF. The chain carries TRBV6-5 and TRBJ1-2; D may be TRBD1 (5 bases). The V end lost 4 bases, the J end lost 5 bases, and 8 bases lay between the germline ends. This CDR3 spans 12 amino acids. Germline-derived CDR1 and CDR2 are MNHEY and SVGAGI.

This chain links TRBV3-1 (or the pseudogene TRBV3-2) with TRBJ2-6; D remains ambiguous. The CDR3 covers 16 residues. Germline-derived CDR1 and CDR2 are LGHDT and YNNKEL (reference sequence). The V and J ends lost 0 bases and 3 bases respectively, with 9 bases between them. The CDR3 DNA sequence: TGTGCCAGCAGCCAAGATCGAGGTGGTGGGGCCAACGTCCTGACTTTC. Residues: CASSQDRGGGANVLTF.

The chain has TRBV3-1 (or the pseudogene TRBV3-2) and TRBJ2-7, with D perhaps being TRBD1 or TRBD2 (5 bases each). Trimming left V 4 bases short and J 6 bases short, with 22 bases between. The CDR3 totals 16 residues. The V gene's germline CDR1 is LGHDT and CDR2 YNNKEL (reference sequence). The CDR3 region is CASSPFQRGSLVEQYF. CDR3 coding DNA: TGTGCCAGCAGCCCGTTCCAGAGGGGAAGTTTGGTCGAGCAGTACTTC.

CDR3 sequence reads: CASSTGSTEAFF. The CDR3 DNA reads as TGTGCCAGCAGTACAGGGAGCACTGAAGCTTTCTTT. The rearrangement joins TRBV12-3 or TRBV12-4 to TRBJ1-1; tentatively, D is TRBD1 (6 bases). Trimming took 5 bases from V and 4 from J, leaving 8 bases between them. CDR3 length: 12 residues.

The chain uses TRBV19 and TRBJ1-2; possible D gene TRBD1, 6 bases. V lost 1 base, J lost 5 bases, and 11 bases lay in between. This CDR3 region has 14 residues. Germline CDR1 reads LNHDA; CDR2 reads SQIVND (reference sequence). The CDR3 sequence: CASSIAARGYGYTF. The CDR3 DNA sequence: TGTGCCAGTAGTATAGCTGCCAGGGGTTATGGCTACACCTTC.

The chain couples TRBV4-2 to TRBJ1-2, with 8 bases fitting TRBD1. The CDR3 is made up of 15 amino acids. Losses at the gene ends were 1 base for V and 4 bases for J; bases not matched to a gene: 5. CDR1 is LGHNA, CDR2 YNFKEQ, per germline. The CDR3 loop reads CASSQGQTGVYGYTF. CDR3 nucleotide sequence: TGTGCCAGCAGCCAAGGTCAGACAGGGGTCTATGGCTACACCTTC.

This clone was observed many times. The gene calls are TRBV7-9 and TRBJ2-2; 12 nucleotides match TRBD2. Unmatched junction bases numbered 1, after V lost 4 bases and J lost 7 bases. This CDR3 comprises 14 residues. Germline assignment: CDR1 SEHNR and CDR2 FQNEAQ (reference sequence). DNA for the CDR3: TGTGCCAGCAGCTCGGGACTAGCGGGCGGGGAGCTGTTTTTT. As protein: CASSSGLAGGELFF.

The genes are TRBV6-2 or TRBV6-3 and TRBJ1-2; TRBD1 might be the D (5 bases). The CDR3 consists of 13 residues. V lost 3 bases and J 6 bases, leaving 11 bases between the germline ends. Per the germline V gene, CDR1 is MNHEY and CDR2 is SVGEGT. The CDR3 DNA sequence: TGTGCCAGCAGTTATGAGGGACTCAATGGCTACACCTTC. Its protein is CASSYEGLNGYTF.

The V gene is TRBV6-5, the J gene TRBJ2-5; TRBD1 is a possible D gene (6 bases). CDR3 length equals 14 residues. Germline loops: CDR1 MNHEY, CDR2 SVGAGI. V was trimmed by 6 bases and J by 4 bases, leaving 15 bases between them. CDR3 amino acids: CASRPRGNGETQYF. Written as DNA, the CDR3 is TGTGCCAGCAGACCGAGGGGGAATGGAGAGACCCAGTACTTC.

This chain uses TRBV5-5 with TRBJ1-2, with 10 bases matching TRBD1. V shed 4 bases and J 4 bases; nucleotides not matched to a gene: 4. The CDR3 runs to 14 residues. Germline V gene sequence: CDR1 SGHKS, CDR2 YYEKEE (reference sequence). CDR3 nucleotides: TGTGCCAGCAGCCAGACAGGGGGCATCTATGGCTACACCTTC. This sequence encodes CASSQTGGIYGYTF.

V is TRBV19 and J is TRBJ1-1, with D tentatively TRBD1 (6 bases). The V gene's germline CDR1 is LNHDA and CDR2 SQIVND (reference sequence). The CDR3 consists of 15 residues. The V and J ends lost 5 bases and 1 base respectively, with 14 bases between them. In DNA form, the CDR3 reads TGTGCCAGTAGTTTCCAGGGGCCGGGGAACACTGAAGCTTTCTTT. The encoded protein is CASSFQGPGNTEAFF.

This chain connects TRBV2 to TRBJ2-7; D perhaps matches TRBD2 (5 bases). The CDR3 consists of 18 residues. The V end lost 2 bases, the J end lost 5 bases, and 25 bases lay between the germline ends. Germline V gives CDR1 SNHLY, CDR2 FYNNEI. The CDR3 here is CASSEKGRTGIGVDEQYF. Written as DNA, the CDR3 is TGTGCCAGCAGTGAAAAGGGTCGGACGGGAATCGGTGTCGACGAGCAGTACTTC.

The chain has TRBV19 and TRBJ2-3; tentatively, D is TRBD1 or TRBD2 (10 bases each). The CDR3 has 17 amino acids. V lost 5 bases and J 4 bases, leaving 22 bases between the germline ends. CDR1 is LNHDA and CDR2 is SQIVND in the germline V gene (reference sequence). The CDR3 here is CASSDRGHGTSADTQYF. The CDR3 coding sequence is TGTGCCAGTAGTGACAGGGGGCATGGGACTAGCGCAGATACGCAGTATTTT.

The rearrangement links TRBV6-5 to TRBJ2-7, with 7 nucleotides matching TRBD1. This CDR3 is 13 amino acids long. CDR1 MNHEY and CDR2 SVGAGI come from the germline V gene. V lost 6 bases and J lost 5; bases outside the gene matches: 7. The CDR3 protein is CASRRTGPHEQYF. CDR3 DNA: TGTGCCAGCAGGAGGACAGGTCCCCACGAGCAGTACTTC.

This chain joins TRBV10-3 and TRBJ2-2, with 14 nucleotides matching TRBD2. This CDR3 is built from 18 residues. V was clipped by 6 bases and J by 1 base; unmatched bases: 7. Germline loops: CDR1 ENHRY, CDR2 SYGVKD. This chain's CDR3 is CAISFPTSGRENTGELFF. The CDR3 bases are TGTGCCATCAGCTTCCCGACTAGCGGGAGGGAGAACACCGGGGAGCTGTTTTTT.

This chain joins TRBV7-9 and TRBJ1-2, with D unresolved. The CDR3 has 12 residues. Germline values: CDR1 SEHNR, CDR2 FQNEAQ (reference sequence). V was cut by 4 bases and J by 2 bases, with 5 bases left in between. The CDR3 coding sequence is TGTGCCAGCAGCTACACCAACTATGGCTACACCTTC. It yields the protein CASSYTNYGYTF.

The gene calls are TRBV6-2 or TRBV6-3 and TRBJ1-1; 7 nucleotides match TRBD1. The V gene's germline CDR1 is MNHEY and CDR2 SVGEGT. The CDR3 length is 14 residues. V trimming: 4 bases; J trimming: 4 bases; junction bases outside the gene matches: 6. The CDR3 loop is CASSSRDRSTEAFF. For the CDR3, the DNA is TGTGCCAGCAGTTCCCGGGACAGAAGCACTGAAGCTTTCTTT.

The gene calls are TRBV19 and TRBJ1-1; 12 bases are shared with TRBD1. CDR1 LNHDA and CDR2 SQIVND come from the germline V gene (reference sequence). The J segment lost 5 bases and the V segment lost 5 bases, leaving 15 bases of the junction unmatched. The CDR3 spans 18 residues. CDR3 bases: TGTGCCAGTAGTCCGCCCTGGGGACAGGGGGCGGGAAAAACTGAAGCTTTCTTT. This gives the protein CASSPPWGQGAGKTEAFF.

The chain couples TRBV9 to TRBJ2-3; D not resolved. The CDR3 has 16 amino acids. Germline CDR1 and CDR2: SGDLS and YYNGEE. Trimming removed 0 bases from V and 1 base from J, with 12 bases in between. The chain's CDR3 is CASSVGRSGGTDTQYF. The CDR3 DNA reads as TGTGCCAGCAGCGTAGGGCGGTCAGGAGGCACAGATACGCAGTATTTT.

The V gene is TRBV6-5, the J gene TRBJ2-2; tentative D call: TRBD1 (6 bases). This CDR3 has 14 residues. The V and J ends lost 9 bases and 2 bases respectively, with 13 bases between them. Germline lookup yields CDR1 MNHEY and CDR2 SVGAGI. For the CDR3, the DNA is TGTGCCAGTAGACAGGTTCGAAACACCGGGGAGCTGTTTTTT. It codes for CASRQVRNTGELFF.

The chain uses TRBV27 and TRBJ1-4; tentatively, D is TRBD1 (6 bases). Germline V CDR1 and CDR2: MNHEY, SMNVEV (reference sequence). The CDR3 is 16 amino acids. Trimming took off 5 bases at V and 7 bases at J, with 20 bases between the two ends. CDR3 bases: TGTGCCAGCAGTCTCATCAAGGCCCGGGGGCCTGAAAAACTGTTTTTT. It specifies CASSLIKARGPEKLFF.